The 22 T cell receptor beta chains in this list originate from one sample, sequenced in a study of beta chain features in type 1 diabetes. The isolated RNA, all of it, was reverse transcribed, so expressed TCRB transcripts were what got sequenced. The protocol was immunoSEQ multiplex PCR, while the TCRdb copy is restricted to in-frame clones and leaves out a portion. The profile shows approximately 140,000 clones, 9% to 10% of them singletons. Sequencing was carried out using central memory CD4+ T cells from blood. These TCRs come from a woman in her 40s in good health.

The chain combines TRBV18 with TRBJ1-6; no reliable D call. CDR1 is KGHSH, CDR2 LQKENI, per germline. V was cut by 3 bases and J by 10 bases, with 13 bases left in between. The CDR3 sequence is 14 residues long. The CDR3 DNA is TGTGCCAGCTCACCCTCCGGGGTTAACTCACCCCTCCACTTT. It translates to CASSPSGVNSPLHF.

The genes are TRBV7-9 and TRBJ1-4, with TRBD1 matching 10 bases. Germline loops: CDR1 SEHNR, CDR2 FQNEAQ (reference sequence). This CDR3 comprises 16 residues. The junction had 3 bases not matched to a gene; V was cut back by 5 bases and J by 0 bases. The CDR3 sequence: CASSPGQGTTNEKLFF. The CDR3, as DNA: TGTGCCAGCAGCCCGGGACAGGGGACAACTAATGAAAAACTGTTTTTT. Supplemented by reference TRBV7-9 and TRBJ1-4, the full variable domain reads DTGVSQNPRHKITKRGQNVTFRCDPISEHNRLYWYRQTLGQGPEFLTYFQNEAQLEKSRLLSDRFSAERPKGSFSTLEIQRTEQGDSAMYLCASSPGQGTTNEKLFFGSGTQLSVL.

In its sample, this clone was seen a few times. This chain uses TRBV6-6 with TRBJ2-7; 7 bases are a match to TRBD1. This CDR3 has 14 amino acids. Germline V gene data show CDR1 as MNHNY and CDR2 as SVGAGI (reference sequence). Trimming removed 6 bases from V and 0 bases from J; junction bases left unmatched: 5. CDR3: CASRGQASSYEQYF. Written as DNA, the CDR3 is TGTGCCAGCAGAGGACAGGCCAGCTCCTACGAGCAGTACTTC.

This clone has more than one count but fewer than ten. The J gene is TRBJ2-2, the V gene TRBV7-9; the D gene is possibly TRBD2 (6 bases). Trimming took off 2 bases at V and 2 bases at J, with 15 bases between the two ends. Germline V lookup: CDR1 SEHNR, CDR2 FQNEAQ (reference sequence). The CDR3 length is 17 residues. The CDR3, as DNA: TGTGCCAGCAGCTTAATGACGGGACTGCATAACACCGGGGAGCTGTTTTTT. Encoded protein: CASSLMTGLHNTGELFF.

This clone has only a few counts. This chain links TRBV18 with TRBJ2-2; D remains ambiguous. The CDR3 sequence is 14 residues long. The ends were cut back, 4 bases at V and 3 bases at J, with 9 bases in the middle. The germline gives CDR1 KGHSH, CDR2 LQKENI. The CDR3 bases are TGTGCCAGCTCACTAGTCACAGACACCGGGGAGCTGTTTTTT. Translation: CASSLVTDTGELFF.

This clone appeared a single time. This chain uses TRBV5-1 with TRBJ2-5; TRBD2 matches 7 bases. Looked up from germline, CDR1 is SGHRS and CDR2 is YFSETQ. This CDR3 has 15 residues. The V gene end was trimmed by 2 bases and the J gene end by 4 bases; junction bases not matched to a gene: 8. CDR3 in amino acids: CASSLVGGSRETQYF. CDR3 nucleotides: TGCGCCAGCAGCTTAGTGGGGGGGTCACGAGAGACCCAGTACTTC.

This clone was counted between two and nine times. V is TRBV2 and J is TRBJ2-7; D might be TRBD1 (6 bases). V was cut by 5 bases and J by 7 bases, with 9 bases left in between. The germline V gene encodes CDR1 SNHLY and CDR2 FYNNEI. The CDR3 is made up of 11 amino acids. The CDR3 DNA follows: TGTGCCAGCAGTCAGGACAGAGAGCAGTACTTC. Protein sequence: CASSQDREQYF.

The sample holds a few counts of this clone. The chain recombines TRBV7-2 with TRBJ2-7, with 7 bases lining up with TRBD1. The length of the CDR3 is 17 residues. In germline, CDR1 is SGHTA, CDR2 FQGNSA. With V trimmed by 5 bases and J by 2 bases, 15 bases remained unmatched. The CDR3 DNA reads TGTGCCAGCAGCCCAAGCATACCGGGACAGAGAACCTACGAGCAGTACTTC. This translates into CASSPSIPGQRTYEQYF. Using reference TRBV7-2 and TRBJ2-7 for the parts outside the CDR3, the full variable domain is GAGVSQSPSNKVTEKGKDVELRCDPISGHTALYWYRQSLGQGLEFLIYFQGNSAPDKSGLPSDRFSAERTGGSVSTLTIQRTQQEDSAVYLCASSPSIPGQRTYEQYFGPGTRLTVT.

The chain employs TRBV19 and TRBJ2-2, with a tentative D call TRBD2 (7 bases). Deletions cut 2 bases from V and 6 bases from J, with 13 bases between. The germline CDR1 and CDR2 sequences are LNHDA and SQIVND (reference sequence). The CDR3 loop spans 15 amino acids. Here the CDR3 reads CASSISGGRSGELFF. CDR3 nucleotide sequence: TGTGCCAGTAGTATATCGGGGGGCCGATCCGGGGAGCTGTTTTTT.

The V call is TRBV10-3, the J call TRBJ1-3; TRBD1 matches 8 bases. The germline CDR1 and CDR2 sequences are ENHRY and SYGVKD. V lost 6 bases and J lost 4; bases outside the gene matches: 5. The CDR3 consists of 14 residues. CDR3 sequence reads: CAIRDRGNGNTIYF. The DNA for the CDR3 is TGTGCCATCAGAGACAGGGGTAACGGAAACACCATATATTTT.

This rearrangement joins TRBV6-1 to TRBJ2-7, with no clear D. This CDR3 contains 15 residues. Between the trimmed V and J ends, which lost 3 bases and 0 bases, there was a span of 12 bases. Germline V gene lookup returns CDR1 MNHNS and CDR2 SASEGT. The CDR3 DNA reads as TGTGCCAGCAGTGATTCCAACAGCTACTCCTACGAGCAGTACTTC. Translating it yields CASSDSNSYSYEQYF.

This clone appeared a few times. This sequence joins TRBV19 and TRBJ2-6; 7 bases line up with TRBD1. Per the germline V gene, CDR1 is LNHDA and CDR2 is SQIVND (reference sequence). CDR3 length: 18 amino acids. The J segment lost 0 bases and the V segment lost 7 bases, leaving 12 bases of the junction unmatched. The CDR3 bases are TGTGCCAGTAAGGGGTTTGAGGGACAGCCCTCTGGGGCCAACGTCCTGACTTTC. Encoded protein: CASKGFEGQPSGANVLTF.

A few counts support this clone. The V gene is TRBV9, the J gene TRBJ1-1, with D perhaps TRBD1 (6 bases). Germline CDR1 is SGDLS and CDR2 is YYNGEE. Trimming stripped 4 bases from V and 2 bases from J, with 12 bases between. The CDR3 consists of 14 residues. DNA for the CDR3: TGTGCCAGCAGCAGGTCGGACAGAAACACTGAAGCTTTCTTT. This encodes CASSRSDRNTEAFF.

Only a few counts were recorded for this clone. V is TRBV5-1 and J is TRBJ1-2; no definite D call. V lost 5 bases and J lost 0, with 17 bases in between. Germline values: CDR1 SGHRS, CDR2 YFSETQ. The CDR3 is 16 amino acids. The CDR3 protein is CASSPGRTGTNYGYTF. The CDR3 DNA is TGCGCCAGCAGTCCGGGTCGGACGGGGACTAACTATGGCTACACCTTC.

The chain is built from TRBV19 and TRBJ1-1; D perhaps matches TRBD1 (5 bases). There are 15 residues in the CDR3. Trimming cost V 3 bases and J 4 bases, with 15 bases left between them. The V gene's germline CDR1 is LNHDA and CDR2 SQIVND (reference sequence). In DNA form, the CDR3 reads TGTGCCAGTAGTATCGATCCAGGGAAGGGCACTGAAGCTTTCTTT. Encoded protein: CASSIDPGKGTEAFF.

At least ten counts were recorded for this clone. The chain recombines TRBV9 with TRBJ2-3, with 12 bases matching TRBD2. Losses at the gene ends were 3 bases for V and 6 bases for J; bases not matched to a gene: 14. The CDR3 runs 18 residues. Germline CDR1 SGDLS, CDR2 YYNGEE. Here the CDR3 DNA reads TGTGCCAGCAGCGCGCCCTCACTCCTAGCGGGGGGGGGTGATACGCAGTATTTT. Amino acid sequence: CASSAPSLLAGGGDTQYF.

This chain links TRBV2 with TRBJ2-2; possible D gene TRBD2, 6 bases. Per the germline V gene, CDR1 is SNHLY and CDR2 is FYNNEI. V shed 7 bases and J shed 1 base, with 10 bases lying between them. The CDR3 contains 14 residues. The CDR3 is CASKGGVNTGELFF. The DNA of the CDR3 is TGTGCCAGCAAGGGCGGGGTGAACACCGGGGAGCTGTTTTTT.

V usage is TRBV10-1 and J usage is TRBJ2-1; D is undetermined. Trimming cost V 2 bases and J 7 bases, with 9 bases left between them. Germline CDR1 WNHNN, CDR2 SYGVQD (reference sequence). This CDR3 comprises 13 residues. The CDR3 is CASSETVRNEQFF. In DNA form, the CDR3 reads TGCGCCAGCAGTGAGACAGTAAGGAATGAGCAGTTCTTC.

This clone has a handful of counts. The V and J genes are TRBV13 and TRBJ2-7; 8 nucleotides line up with TRBD1. The CDR3 has 14 amino acids. The ends lost 3 bases at V and 4 bases at J; junction bases unmatched: 5. Germline lookup yields CDR1 PRHDT and CDR2 FYEKMQ (reference sequence). DNA of the CDR3: TGTGCCAGCAGCTTCGGCAGGGGGCGGTACGAGCAGTACTTC. Its translation: CASSFGRGRYEQYF.

V gene TRBV6-1 combines with J gene TRBJ2-3; D perhaps matches TRBD1 (6 bases). Germline V gene data show CDR1 as MNHNS and CDR2 as SASEGT. The CDR3 is 14 amino acids. The V end was cut by 10 bases, the J end by 6 bases, with 20 bases between. CDR3 loop: CATKPGTFQDTQYF. The CDR3 DNA is TGTGCCACCAAACCCGGGACATTTCAGGATACGCAGTATTTT.

The chain uses TRBV4-1 and TRBJ1-5, with 7 bases matching TRBD1. Germline V gives CDR1 MGHRA, CDR2 YSYEKL. The CDR3 sequence is 16 residues long. Germline trimming cut 4 bases from V and 7 bases from J; bases unmatched to any gene: 13. CDR3 sequence: CASSPGGGFRGQPQHF. In DNA form, the CDR3 reads TGCGCCAGCAGCCCTGGAGGGGGCTTCAGGGGGCAGCCCCAGCATTTT.

This clone was counted between two and nine times. The chain has TRBV5-1 and TRBJ2-3; D gene uncertain. V was clipped by 0 bases and J by 6 bases, with 8 bases between them. The CDR3 is 13 residues long. Germline lookup yields CDR1 SGHRS and CDR2 YFSETQ. The CDR3 loop is CASSLGDRDTQYF. CDR3 coding DNA: TGCGCCAGCAGCTTGGGAGATCGCGATACGCAGTATTTT. Supplemented by reference TRBV5-1 and TRBJ2-3, the full variable domain reads KAGVTQTPRYLIKTRGQQVTLSCSPISGHRSVSWYQQTPGQGLQFLFEYFSETQRNKGNFPGRFSGRQFSNSRSEMNVSTLELGDSALYLCASSLGDRDTQYFGPGTRLTVL.